This is a list of T cell receptor beta chains from one sample in a study of T cells expressing NK-cell markers. TCRdb reprocessed the 5' RACE reads and stores each CDR3 protein as one record, lacking DNA. Its clone listing holds 120,000 to 150,000 distinct CDR3 sequences. Material for sequencing was blood T cells: a sorted CD56 or NKG2C T cell subset, CD4+ or CD8+ T cells, or bulk PBMC T cells (not recorded which). The receptor source for this set is a man between 18 and 35 years old in good health. Each CDR3 is given with its conserved first and last residue. The order of the fields is J gene, V gene, CDR3 protein.

TRBJ1-1 TRBV12-3/TRBV12-4 CASSPEQGLNTEAFF
TRBJ2-3 TRBV7-9 CASSSQITSTDTQYF
TRBJ1-1 TRBV11-2 CASKGGFNTEAFF
TRBJ2-3 TRBV24-1 CATSDSGDRTDTQYF
TRBJ2-4 TRBV4-1 CASSQPSGTGSDIQYF
TRBJ2-1 TRBV7-6 CASSLVGLAEGEQFF
TRBJ2-2 TRBV11-2 CASSLSSGSTGELFF
TRBJ2-7 TRBV5-5 CASSLTWGGAPDEQYF
TRBJ1-5 TRBV5-6 CASSSTGSNQPQHF
TRBJ2-1 TRBV2 CASSTGLAVLYNEQFF
TRBJ1-1 TRBV20-1 CSARDRATEAFF